The 31 T cell receptor beta chains given below trace back to one sample, sequenced in a study of shared clonotypes between healthy human individuals. Sequencing used immunoSEQ multiplex PCR; TCRdb keeps in-frame clones, though not all of them. The repertoire includes 650,000 to 800,000 clones, 90% to 95% of them detected once, and approximately 22% sits in the top ten. CD45RO-negative cells were positively selected for CCR7, leaving out terminally differentiated effector memory CD45RA+ cells. The specimen sequenced was naive CD8+ T cells sorted from blood. The receptors originated from a man aged 30 to 45 in good health.

The sample holds one count of this clone. The chain recombines TRBV7-9 with TRBJ2-5, with 7 bases that match TRBD1. Germline CDR1 reads SEHNR; CDR2 reads FQNEAQ (reference sequence). The CDR3 loop spans 13 amino acids. After removal of 5 bases from V and 4 bases from J, the junction contained 4 bases not matched to a gene. The CDR3 loop is CASSHRGGETQYF. In DNA form, the CDR3 reads TGTGCCAGCAGCCACAGGGGTGGAGAGACCCAGTACTTC. Filled out from reference TRBV7-9 and TRBJ2-5, the complete variable domain reads DTGVSQNPRHKITKRGQNVTFRCDPISEHNRLYWYRQTLGQGPEFLTYFQNEAQLEKSRLLSDRFSAERPKGSFSTLEIQRTEQGDSAMYLCASSHRGGETQYFGPGTRLLVL.

The chain has TRBV7-8 and TRBJ1-1, with a tentative D call TRBD1 (6 bases). Germline V CDR1 and CDR2: SGHVS, FQNEAQ. This CDR3 is 12 amino acids long. Deletions cut 1 base from V and 11 bases from J, with 11 bases between. The CDR3 sequence: CASSLEGVFAFF. Written as DNA, the CDR3 is TGTGCCAGCAGCTTAGAGGGGGTATTCGCTTTCTTT.

The V gene is TRBV10-3, the J gene TRBJ2-2, with D unclear. The germline V gene has CDR1 ENHRY and CDR2 SYGVKD. The CDR3 is made up of 11 amino acids. With 7 bases removed from V and 4 bases from J, the gap between germline ends came to 4 bases. The chain's CDR3 is CAITATGELFF. The DNA of the CDR3 is TGTGCCATCACGGCCACCGGGGAGCTGTTTTTT.

The V gene is TRBV4-3, the J gene TRBJ2-1; D is ambiguous. The CDR3 totals 13 residues. V dropped 8 bases and J dropped 4 bases, with 12 bases sitting between them. Germline CDR1 reads LGHNA; CDR2 reads YSLEER. CDR3 in DNA: TGCGCCAGCGGTCAATGGGGTTACAATGAGCAGTTCTTC. It specifies CASGQWGYNEQFF.

This chain joins TRBV27 and TRBJ1-4, with D maybe TRBD1 (6 bases). CDR3 length equals 15 residues. Germline CDR1 MNHEY, CDR2 SMNVEV (reference sequence). V dropped 4 bases and J dropped 8 bases, with 17 bases sitting between them. Here the CDR3 reads CASSYGPGAPEKLFF. CDR3 sequence (DNA): TGTGCCAGCAGTTACGGGCCGGGGGCCCCAGAAAAACTGTTTTTT.

The chain has TRBV19 and TRBJ2-7; D unclear. Germline CDR1 LNHDA, CDR2 SQIVND (reference sequence). V was trimmed by 6 bases and J by 2 bases, leaving 14 bases between them. The CDR3 is 14 residues long. CDR3 coding DNA: TGTGCCAGTAGGCCGACCCGATACCCCTACGAGCAGTACTTC. Protein: CASRPTRYPYEQYF.

A note on this clone: Other nucleotide sequences from this sample produce the same CDR3. The gene calls are TRBV27 and TRBJ2-1; D remains unclear. The V gene lost 0 bases and the J gene lost 4 bases, with 7 bases spanning the gap. The CDR3 is 14 residues long. Germline CDR1 MNHEY, CDR2 SMNVEV (reference sequence). CDR3 loop: CASSLSGSYNEQFF. CDR3 coding DNA: TGTGCCAGCAGTTTATCAGGCAGTTACAATGAGCAGTTCTTC.

J is TRBJ2-7 and V is TRBV7-9, with 11 nucleotides matching TRBD2. V lost 8 bases to trimming and J lost 0 bases; unmatched junction nucleotides: 12. The CDR3 runs to 17 residues. Germline V lookup: CDR1 SEHNR, CDR2 FQNEAQ (reference sequence). CDR3 bases: TGTGCCAGCGGATGGACTAGCGGGCATATACCCTCCTACGAGCAGTACTTC. Its protein is CASGWTSGHIPSYEQYF.

The chain joins TRBV7-8 to TRBJ2-7, with 9 bases identical to TRBD1. Germline lookup yields CDR1 SGHVS and CDR2 FQNEAQ. Trimming removed 3 bases from V and 0 bases from J; junction bases left unmatched: 3. The length of the CDR3 is 15 residues. In nucleotides, the CDR3 is TGTGCCAGCAGCTTTGGGACAGGGATCTCCTACGAGCAGTACTTC. Translated: CASSFGTGISYEQYF.

J is TRBJ2-2 and V is TRBV7-6; 9 bases align to TRBD1. There are 17 residues in the CDR3. Germline trimming cut 5 bases from V and 4 bases from J; bases unmatched to any gene: 11. Germline V gives CDR1 SGHVS, CDR2 FNYEAQ. Here the CDR3 reads CASSQNPGQGLTGELFF. In DNA, the CDR3 is TGTGCCAGCAGCCAGAACCCGGGACAGGGTCTCACCGGGGAGCTGTTTTTT.

The chain has TRBV4-1 and TRBJ1-5, with 7 bases matching TRBD1. The CDR3 loop spans 15 amino acids. The V segment lost 4 bases and the J segment 4 bases; nucleotides outside the gene matches: 7. Germline V gene lookup returns CDR1 MGHRA and CDR2 YSYEKL. The CDR3 nucleotides read TGCGCCAGCAGCCCGGAACCGGGACAGAATCAGCCCCAGCATTTT. Its translation is CASSPEPGQNQPQHF.

The chain links TRBV30 to TRBJ1-2, with D hard to call. CDR1 and CDR2 from the germline V gene are GTSNPN and SVGIG (reference sequence). This CDR3 has 13 residues. Between the trimmed V and J ends, which lost 4 bases and 4 bases, there was a span of 13 bases. The CDR3 is CAWIAPWGYGYTF. For the CDR3, the DNA is TGTGCCTGGATCGCACCTTGGGGCTATGGCTACACCTTC.

The chain uses TRBV9 and TRBJ2-1; TRBD2 matches at 7 bases. V dropped 4 bases and J dropped 6; count of bases not matched to a gene: 16. The germline V gene encodes CDR1 SGDLS and CDR2 YYNGEE. The CDR3 sequence is 17 residues long. CDR3 amino acids: CASSYNRWTRATNEQFF. CDR3 bases: TGTGCCAGCAGCTACAACCGGTGGACTAGGGCGACCAATGAGCAGTTCTTC.

The chain joins TRBV19 to TRBJ2-7; unclear D gene. With 3 bases removed from V and 2 bases from J, the gap between germline ends came to 14 bases. Germline CDR1 and CDR2: LNHDA and SQIVND (reference sequence). CDR3 length: 15 amino acids. In DNA, the CDR3 is TGTGCCAGTAGTATTTGGGCAGGCTTAACCTACGAGCAGTACTTC. It translates to CASSIWAGLTYEQYF.

CDR3 loop: CATSRGWYGWGPKSGELFF. CDR3 nucleotide sequence: TGTGCCACCAGCAGAGGTTGGTACGGGTGGGGACCCAAATCCGGGGAGCTGTTTTTT. V is TRBV15 and J is TRBJ2-2, with D possibly being TRBD1 or TRBD2 (5 bases each). This CDR3 contains 19 residues. Trimming removed 1 base from V and 6 bases from J, with 24 bases in between. The germline V gene encodes CDR1 LNHNV and CDR2 YYDKDF (reference sequence).

This rearrangement joins TRBV5-1 to TRBJ2-5, with TRBD2 identical over 13 bases. The V and J ends lost 0 bases and 3 bases, in that order; junction bases with no gene match: 8. The CDR3 spans 18 residues. Germline V gene lookup returns CDR1 SGHRS and CDR2 YFSETQ. As DNA, the CDR3 is TGCGCCAGCAGCTTGGGAGGCGTAGGACTAGCGGGAGAAGAGACCCAGTACTTC. Its protein is CASSLGGVGLAGEETQYF.

This sequence joins TRBV4-3 and TRBJ2-7; the D gene is possibly TRBD2 (6 bases). Germline CDR1 reads LGHNA; CDR2 reads YSLEER. V gave up 1 base and J gave up 0 bases, with 19 bases separating them. The length of the CDR3 is 18 residues. The CDR3 DNA follows: TGCGCCAGCAGCCAAGCCCCCCCCACAGCGGGTGGCTCCTACGAGCAGTACTTC. Its protein is CASSQAPPTAGGSYEQYF.

The V call is TRBV30, the J call TRBJ2-1; 11 bases are a match to TRBD2. From germline, CDR1 is GTSNPN and CDR2 SVGIG (reference sequence). This CDR3 spans 15 amino acids. The V and J ends lost 3 bases and 8 bases, in that order; junction bases with no gene match: 9. CDR3 region: CAWSPGGSGRDEQFF. CDR3 nucleotide sequence: TGTGCCTGGAGCCCAGGGGGTAGCGGGAGGGATGAGCAGTTCTTC.

CDR3 coding DNA: TGTGCCAGCAGTCCCCCGGGCGCACAAGAGACCCAGTACTTC. Residues: CASSPPGAQETQYF. This chain links TRBV28 with TRBJ2-5; D gene unclear. The CDR3 spans 14 residues. Trimming shortened V by 5 bases and J by 2 bases, and 12 bases separated the two germline ends. The germline CDR1 and CDR2 sequences are MDHEN and SYDVKM.

Comment on this clone: One junction end does not reproduce the germline sequence, and a read error may be involved. This sequence joins TRBV7-9 and TRBJ2-7; 7 bases agree with TRBD2. The CDR3 is 13 amino acids. From germline, CDR1 is SEHNR and CDR2 FQNEAQ (reference sequence). CDR3 region: CASSSLAAYEKYF. The CDR3 DNA follows: TGTGCCAGCAGCTCCCTAGCGGCCTACGAGAAGTACTTC. Looking up the rest from reference TRBV7-9 and TRBJ2-7 gives the full variable domain: DTGVSQNPRHKITKRGQNVTFRCDPISEHNRLYWYRQTLGQGPEFLTYFQNEAQLEKSRLLSDRFSAERPKGSFSTLEIQRTEQGDSAMYLCASSSLAAYEKYFGPGTRLTVT.

Only one count was recorded for this clone. The V call is TRBV29-1, the J call TRBJ2-5; TRBD1 or TRBD2 may be the D gene (5 bases each). Germline loops: CDR1 SQVTM, CDR2 ANQGSEA. The V gene lost 6 bases and the J gene lost 3 bases, with 23 bases spanning the gap. This CDR3 has 16 amino acids. The CDR3 nucleotides are TGCAGCGTCCAACCGATCGACAGAGGGAAGGAAGAGACCCAGTACTTC. Translated, it gives CSVQPIDRGKEETQYF.

The gene calls are TRBV29-1 and TRBJ2-1, with 11 bases identical to TRBD2. With 6 bases clipped from V and 0 bases from J, the junction kept 13 bases outside the gene matches. Germline V CDR1 and CDR2: SQVTM, ANQGSEA. This CDR3 is 18 amino acids long. The CDR3 protein is CSVEGLAVLPSSYNEQFF. The CDR3, as DNA: TGCAGCGTCGAGGGACTAGCGGTTCTACCGAGCTCCTACAATGAGCAGTTCTTC.

As for this clone: The same CDR3 is also encoded by other DNA sequences in this sample. J is TRBJ1-2 and V is TRBV18, with 10 bases matching TRBD1. This CDR3 contains 14 residues. After removal of 3 bases from V and 3 bases from J, the junction contained 1 base not matched to a gene. Germline-derived CDR1 and CDR2 are KGHSH and LQKENI. This CDR3 reads CASSPGTGDYGYTF. The CDR3 DNA reads TGTGCCAGCTCACCGGGGACAGGGGACTATGGCTACACCTTC.

This clone showed up just a few times. This chain connects TRBV27 to TRBJ2-7; possibly TRBD2 for D (6 bases). Trimming pared 6 bases from V and 7 bases from J, leaving 16 bases between. This CDR3 is 13 amino acids long. Germline loops: CDR1 MNHEY, CDR2 SMNVEV (reference sequence). The CDR3 DNA is TGTGCCAGCAGCCTACGCCTTGCGGGGGAGCAGTACTTC. Translating it yields CASSLRLAGEQYF.

The chain couples TRBV11-2 to TRBJ2-7; a weak D match, TRBD1 (8 bases). V was trimmed by 4 bases and J by 2 bases, leaving 18 bases between them. CDR1 is SGHAT, CDR2 FQNNGV, per germline. The length of the CDR3 is 16 residues. CDR3 amino acids: CASSSPSGTGTYEQYF. The CDR3, as DNA: TGTGCCAGCAGCTCGCCCAGCGGGACAGGCACCTACGAGCAGTACTTC.

In regard to this clone: Other DNA sequences in this sample translate to the same CDR3. The chain uses TRBV6-6 and TRBJ2-7; D unclear. V gave up 2 bases and J gave up 3 bases, with 5 bases separating them. CDR3 length: 12 residues. Looked up from germline, CDR1 is MNHNY and CDR2 is SVGAGI (reference sequence). CDR3 sequence: CASSYDDYEQYF. For the CDR3, the DNA is TGTGCCAGCAGTTACGATGACTACGAGCAGTACTTC.

The genes are TRBV28 and TRBJ2-4; D gene uncertain. The CDR3 runs to 16 residues. Germline CDR1 is MDHEN and CDR2 is SYDVKM. V dropped 1 base and J dropped 0 bases, with 10 bases sitting between them. As DNA, the CDR3 is TGTGCCAGCAGTTTATTAAACGGATTAGCCAAAAACATTCAGTACTTC. It specifies CASSLLNGLAKNIQYF. The full variable domain, rest sourced from reference TRBV28 and TRBJ2-4, is DVKVTQSSRYLVKRTGEKVFLECVQDMDHENMFWYRQDPGLGLRLIYFSYDVKMKEKGDIPEGYSVSREKKERFSLILESASTNQTSMYLCASSLLNGLAKNIQYFGAGTRLSVL.

The chain uses TRBV6-5 and TRBJ2-1, with D tentatively TRBD2 (6 bases). V gave up 0 bases and J gave up 10 bases, with 16 bases separating them. Germline CDR1 MNHEY, CDR2 SVGAGI. This CDR3 is built from 15 residues. For the CDR3, the DNA is TGTGCCAGCAGTTACTCGGGTCTCCGGGACTTCGAGCAGTTCTTC. It encodes CASSYSGLRDFEQFF.

J is TRBJ1-1 and V is TRBV27; perhaps TRBD1 as D (6 bases). This CDR3 contains 14 residues. Germline CDR1 and CDR2: MNHEY and SMNVEV (reference sequence). V lost 5 bases and J 6 bases, leaving 16 bases between the germline ends. The CDR3 DNA reads TGTGCCAGCAGTGCCTACAGGGCCCGGTCTGAAGCTTTCTTT. This gives the protein CASSAYRARSEAFF.

V is TRBV6-4 and J is TRBJ2-1, with TRBD2 matching over 7 bases. Germline values: CDR1 MRHNA, CDR2 SNTAGT. The CDR3 runs 17 residues. V was clipped by 3 bases and J by 6 bases; unmatched bases: 14. In DNA form, the CDR3 reads TGTGCCAGCAGTGAACGAGCGGTAGGACTAGTCGGCAATGAGCAGTTCTTC. This encodes CASSERAVGLVGNEQFF.

Note on this clone: This same CDR3 is encoded by further DNA sequences in the sample. The genes are TRBV11-2 and TRBJ2-1; the match to TRBD2 covers 9 bases. The junction had 2 bases not matched to a gene; V was cut back by 0 bases and J by 2 bases. The CDR3 spans 16 residues. Looked up from germline, CDR1 is SGHAT and CDR2 is FQNNGV. The CDR3 nucleotides are TGTGCCAGCAGCTTAGAGGGACTAGCAGCCTACAATGAGCAGTTCTTC. The encoded protein is CASSLEGLAAYNEQFF.